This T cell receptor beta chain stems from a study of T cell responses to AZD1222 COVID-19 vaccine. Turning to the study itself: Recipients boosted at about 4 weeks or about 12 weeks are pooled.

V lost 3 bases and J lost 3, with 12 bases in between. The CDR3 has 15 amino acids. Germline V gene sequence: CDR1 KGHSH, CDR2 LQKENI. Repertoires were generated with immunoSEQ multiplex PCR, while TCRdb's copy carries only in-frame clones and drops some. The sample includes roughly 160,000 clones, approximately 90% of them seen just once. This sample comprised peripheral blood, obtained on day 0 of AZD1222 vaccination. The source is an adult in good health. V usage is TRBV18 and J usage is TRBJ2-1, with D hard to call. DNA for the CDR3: TGTGCCAGCTCACCCCGTGGGGATTTCTACAATGAGCAGTTCTTC. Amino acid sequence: CASSPRGDFYNEQFF.